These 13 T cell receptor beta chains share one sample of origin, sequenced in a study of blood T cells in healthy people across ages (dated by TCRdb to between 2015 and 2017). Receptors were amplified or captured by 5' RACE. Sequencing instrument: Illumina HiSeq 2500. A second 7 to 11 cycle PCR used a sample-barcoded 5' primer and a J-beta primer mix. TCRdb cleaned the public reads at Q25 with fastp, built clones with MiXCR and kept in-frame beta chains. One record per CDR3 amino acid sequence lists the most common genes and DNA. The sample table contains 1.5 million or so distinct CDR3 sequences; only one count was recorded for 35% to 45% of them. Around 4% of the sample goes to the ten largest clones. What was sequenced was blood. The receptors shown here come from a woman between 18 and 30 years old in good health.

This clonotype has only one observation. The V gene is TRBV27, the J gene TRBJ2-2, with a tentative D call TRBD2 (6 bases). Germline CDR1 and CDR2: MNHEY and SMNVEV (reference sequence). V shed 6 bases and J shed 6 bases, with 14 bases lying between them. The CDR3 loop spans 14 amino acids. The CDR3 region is CASSGTGTAGELFF. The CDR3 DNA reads TGTGCCAGCAGCGGAACGGGGACTGCCGGGGAGCTGTTTTTT.

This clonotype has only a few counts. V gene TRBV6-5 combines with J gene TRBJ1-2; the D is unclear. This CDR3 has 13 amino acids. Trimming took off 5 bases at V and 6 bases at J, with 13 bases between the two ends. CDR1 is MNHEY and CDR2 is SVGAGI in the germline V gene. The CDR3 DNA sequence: TGTGCCAGCAGTGCATCCGGGAGGCATGGCTACACCTTC. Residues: CASSASGRHGYTF.

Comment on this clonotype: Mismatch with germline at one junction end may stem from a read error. The CDR3 DNA sequence: TGTGCCAGCAGTTACTTGACGGTTTACAGTGAGCAGTTCTTC. Its translation: CASSYLTVYSEQFF. The genes are TRBV6-2 or TRBV6-3 and TRBJ2-1; D is uncertain. Germline loops: CDR1 MNHEY, CDR2 SVGEGT. The length of the CDR3 is 14 residues.

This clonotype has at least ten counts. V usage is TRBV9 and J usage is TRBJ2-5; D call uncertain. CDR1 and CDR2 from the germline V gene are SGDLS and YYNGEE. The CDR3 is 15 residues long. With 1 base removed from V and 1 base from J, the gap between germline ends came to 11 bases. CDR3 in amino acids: CASSVFTAPQETQYF. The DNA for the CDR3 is TGTGCCAGCAGCGTATTCACGGCCCCCCAAGAGACCCAGTACTTC.

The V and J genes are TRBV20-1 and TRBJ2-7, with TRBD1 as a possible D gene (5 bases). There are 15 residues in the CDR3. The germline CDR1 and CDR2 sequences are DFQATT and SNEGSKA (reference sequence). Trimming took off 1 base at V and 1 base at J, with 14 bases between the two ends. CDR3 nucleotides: TGCAGTGCTAGAGTCCTAGGGCAGGGTTCCTACGAGCAGTACTTC. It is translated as CSARVLGQGSYEQYF.

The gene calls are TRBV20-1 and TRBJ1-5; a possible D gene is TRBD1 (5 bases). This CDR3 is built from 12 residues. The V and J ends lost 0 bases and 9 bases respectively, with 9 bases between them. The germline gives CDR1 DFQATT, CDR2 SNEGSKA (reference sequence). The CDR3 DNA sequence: TGCAGTGCTAGAGATCGGGGCCCGCCCCAGCATTTT. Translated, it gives CSARDRGPPQHF.

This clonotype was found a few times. The CDR3 coding sequence is TGTGCCAGCAGTTCGGACACAAACTCTGGAAACACCATATATTTT. Translated: CASSSDTNSGNTIYF. This sequence joins TRBV6-5 and TRBJ1-3, with D perhaps matching TRBD1 (5 bases). This CDR3 is built from 15 residues. CDR1 and CDR2 from the germline V gene are MNHEY and SVGAGI. Trimming removed 4 bases from V and 0 bases from J, with 10 bases in between.

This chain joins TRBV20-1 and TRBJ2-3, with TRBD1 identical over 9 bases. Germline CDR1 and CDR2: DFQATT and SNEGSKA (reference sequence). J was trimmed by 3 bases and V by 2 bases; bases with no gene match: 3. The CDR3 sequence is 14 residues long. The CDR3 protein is CSARLTGGTDTQYF. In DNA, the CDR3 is TGCAGTGCTAGATTGACAGGGGGGACAGATACGCAGTATTTT.

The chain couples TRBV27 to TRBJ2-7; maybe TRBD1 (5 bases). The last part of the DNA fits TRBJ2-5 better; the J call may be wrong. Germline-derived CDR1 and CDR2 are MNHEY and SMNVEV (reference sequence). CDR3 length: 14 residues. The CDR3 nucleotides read TGTGCCAGCAGTTATCAGGGCTTGGGAGAGACCCAGTACTTC. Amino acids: CASSYQGLGETQYF.

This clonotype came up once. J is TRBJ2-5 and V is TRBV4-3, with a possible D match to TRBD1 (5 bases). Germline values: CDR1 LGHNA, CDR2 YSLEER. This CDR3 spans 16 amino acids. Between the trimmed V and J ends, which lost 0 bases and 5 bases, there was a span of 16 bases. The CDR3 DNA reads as TGCGCCAGCAGCCAAGATAGGGGCAGGGCGGCGGAGACCCAGTACTTC. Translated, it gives CASSQDRGRAAETQYF.

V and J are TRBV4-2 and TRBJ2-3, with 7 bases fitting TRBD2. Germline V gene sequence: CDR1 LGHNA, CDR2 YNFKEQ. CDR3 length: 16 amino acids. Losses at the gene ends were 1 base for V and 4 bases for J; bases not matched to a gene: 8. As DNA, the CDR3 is TGTGCCAGCAGCCAAGGGGGCGGGAGTAATGCAGATACGCAGTATTTT. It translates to CASSQGGGSNADTQYF.

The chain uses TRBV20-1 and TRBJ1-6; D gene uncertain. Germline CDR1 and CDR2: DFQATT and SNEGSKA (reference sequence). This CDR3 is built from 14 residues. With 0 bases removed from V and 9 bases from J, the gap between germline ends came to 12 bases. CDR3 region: CSARESLGISPLHF. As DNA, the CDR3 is TGCAGTGCTAGAGAGTCCCTGGGGATTTCACCCCTCCACTTT.

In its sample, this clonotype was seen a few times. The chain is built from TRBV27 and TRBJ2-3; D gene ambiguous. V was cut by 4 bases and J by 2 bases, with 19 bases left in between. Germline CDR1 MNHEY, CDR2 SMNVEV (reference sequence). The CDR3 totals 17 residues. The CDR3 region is CASSSALVRANTDTQYF. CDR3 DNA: TGTGCCAGCAGTTCTGCCCTCGTTAGGGCGAACACAGATACGCAGTATTTT.